The 27 T cell receptor beta chains below come from one sample, sequenced in a study of blood T cell repertoires in COVID-19 (TCRdb year 2020). Receptors were amplified or captured by the immunoSEQ multiplex PCR assay. Entries here come from immuneACCESS through TCRdb and include only in-frame sequences with V and J called. Some clones fail to appear in such tables; in the studies checked, an unresolved V gene covers under half of the shortfall, and the cause of the remainder is unknown. The sample table contains 60,000 or so clones; only one count was recorded for about 80% of them. The ten largest make up over 3.5% of the sample. The sample was peripheral blood. These receptors came from a man in his 60s with acute or convalescent COVID-19.

The chain combines TRBV4-1 with TRBJ2-7; TRBD1 matches 9 bases. From germline, CDR1 is MGHRA and CDR2 YSYEKL. CDR3 length equals 14 residues. The V segment lost 4 bases and the J segment 3 bases; nucleotides outside the gene matches: 4. The CDR3 DNA is TGCGCCAGCAGCCCTGCGACAGGGGGCTACGAGCAGTACTTC. Protein product: CASSPATGGYEQYF.

This clone was seen a few times. V gene TRBV2 combines with J gene TRBJ2-3; D may be TRBD1 (5 bases). The ends were cut back, 8 bases at V and 2 bases at J, with 14 bases in the middle. The V gene's germline CDR1 is SNHLY and CDR2 FYNNEI. The CDR3 consists of 14 residues. The CDR3 nucleotides are TGTGCCAGCGCCTTGCAGGGATTCACAGATACGCAGTATTTT. Translation gives CASALQGFTDTQYF.

This clone was counted a few times. The rearrangement uses TRBV5-6 and TRBJ2-2; perhaps TRBD2 as D (5 bases). This CDR3 has 14 amino acids. Trimming cost V 0 bases and J 4 bases, with 7 bases left between them. Germline lookup yields CDR1 SGHDT and CDR2 YYEEEE. The CDR3 region has the DNA TGTGCCAGCAGCTTGGGAGGGAGCACCGGGGAGCTGTTTTTT. It yields the protein CASSLGGSTGELFF.

The chain is built from TRBV18 and TRBJ2-7, with 7 bases identical to TRBD1. In germline, CDR1 is KGHSH, CDR2 LQKENI. The CDR3 totals 17 residues. V lost 3 bases to trimming and J lost 2 bases; unmatched junction nucleotides: 13. The CDR3 bases are TGTGCCAGCTCACCGGTAATAATGACAGGGAGTACCTACGAGCAGTACTTC. This codes for CASSPVIMTGSTYEQYF. The full variable domain, completed using reference TRBV18 and TRBJ2-7, is NAGVMQNPRHLVRRRGQEARLRCSPMKGHSHVYWYRQLPEEGLKFMVYLQKENIIDESGMPKERFSAEFPKEGPSILRIQQVVRGDSAAYFCASSPVIMTGSTYEQYFGPGTRLTVT.

The chain couples TRBV19 to TRBJ1-2; 8 nucleotides align to TRBD1. The CDR3 consists of 12 residues. V shed 6 bases, J shed 8 bases, and the junction held 5 bases outside the gene matches. Germline V CDR1 and CDR2: LNHDA, SQIVND (reference sequence). The CDR3 loop reads CASSPDRVGYTF. CDR3 DNA: TGTGCCAGTAGCCCGGACAGGGTCGGCTACACCTTC.

This chain links TRBV11-2 with TRBJ1-1; 8 bases are shared with TRBD1. The V gene's germline CDR1 is SGHAT and CDR2 FQNNGV. The CDR3 is made up of 15 amino acids. The V segment lost 3 bases and the J segment 4 bases; nucleotides outside the gene matches: 7. CDR3 nucleotide sequence: TGTGCCAGCAGCTTTACAGGGGGGGGAGGCACTGAAGCTTTCTTT. This sequence encodes CASSFTGGGGTEAFF.

V usage is TRBV30 and J usage is TRBJ1-2; 9 bases align to TRBD1. Looked up from germline, CDR1 is GTSNPN and CDR2 is SVGIG (reference sequence). V trimming: 8 bases; J trimming: 4 bases; junction bases outside the gene matches: 11. The CDR3 has 14 amino acids. CDR3 nucleotides: TGTGCCCGATCTCGGACAGGGGCCGGCTATGGCTACACCTTC. Residues: CARSRTGAGYGYTF.

The V call is TRBV12-5, the J call TRBJ2-5, with D possibly matching TRBD2 (6 bases). Looked up from germline, CDR1 is LGHNT and CDR2 is FRNRAP. V dropped 1 base and J dropped 1 base, with 7 bases sitting between them. The CDR3 has 14 amino acids. The DNA for the CDR3 is TGTGCTAGTGGTTTGGGGAGGGGCCAAGAGACCCAGTACTTC. This gives the protein CASGLGRGQETQYF. Full variable domain (remainder filled in from reference TRBV12-5 and TRBJ2-5): DARVTQTPRHKVTEMGQEVTMRCQPILGHNTVFWYRQTMMQGLELLAYFRNRAPLDDSGMPKDRFSAEMPDATLATLKIQPSEPRDSAVYFCASGLGRGQETQYFGPGTRLLVL.

This clone was counted a single time. The chain uses TRBV6-1 and TRBJ2-1, with unresolved D. The germline gives CDR1 MNHNS, CDR2 SASEGT. V lost 3 bases and J 4 bases, leaving 16 bases between the germline ends. This CDR3 has 16 amino acids. This CDR3 reads CASSDLTPTKYNEQFF. The CDR3 region has the DNA TGTGCCAGCAGTGACTTGACACCGACCAAGTACAATGAGCAGTTCTTC.

V and J are TRBV6-1 and TRBJ2-1; 8 bases are a match to TRBD2. The CDR3 length is 15 residues. Trimming cost V 8 bases and J 1 base; bases outside gene matches: 7. CDR1 is MNHNS, CDR2 SASEGT, per germline. CDR3 sequence: CASGTRGVSYNEQFF. CDR3 DNA sequence: TGTGCCAGCGGGACGCGGGGGGTTTCCTACAATGAGCAGTTCTTC.

The rearrangement uses TRBV19 and TRBJ1-6; D ambiguous. V dropped 1 base and J dropped 5 bases, with 12 bases sitting between them. The CDR3 consists of 16 residues. Germline V CDR1 and CDR2: LNHDA, SQIVND (reference sequence). CDR3 DNA: TGTGCCAGTAGTATAGGGGAGACGGGCCATAATTCACCCCTCCACTTT. It codes for CASSIGETGHNSPLHF.

The V and J genes are TRBV6-4 and TRBJ2-7; 7 positions agree with TRBD1. The CDR3 runs 12 residues. Per the germline V gene, CDR1 is MRHNA and CDR2 is SNTAGT. After removal of 7 bases from V and 5 bases from J, the junction contained 5 bases not matched to a gene. CDR3 region: CASNQQGHEQYF. The DNA for the CDR3 is TGTGCCAGCAACCAACAGGGGCACGAGCAGTACTTC.

This clone showed up just a few times. The chain joins TRBV5-4 to TRBJ2-7; TRBD2 matches at 7 bases. The ends lost 4 bases at V and 4 bases at J; junction bases unmatched: 5. Germline V gene sequence: CDR1 SGHNT, CDR2 YYREEE (reference sequence). The CDR3 length is 13 residues. This chain's CDR3 is CASSRDYSYEQYF. The CDR3, as DNA: TGTGCCAGCAGCCGGGACTATTCTTACGAGCAGTACTTC.

V is TRBV6-5 and J is TRBJ1-6; 11 positions match TRBD1. Germline V gene data show CDR1 as MNHEY and CDR2 as SVGAGI. The CDR3 is 16 amino acids. V dropped 0 bases and J dropped 14; count of bases not matched to a gene: 9. CDR3 DNA sequence: TGTGCCAGCAGTTACTCGCGGACAGGGGGCTTAAAAACCCTCCACTTT. Translation gives CASSYSRTGGLKTLHF.

This rearrangement joins TRBV29-1 to TRBJ1-1; tentative D call: TRBD1 (6 bases). V lost 5 bases, J lost 3 bases, and 19 bases lay in between. The germline V gene encodes CDR1 SQVTM and CDR2 ANQGSEA. The CDR3 covers 15 residues. The CDR3 protein is CSVKQGIMPDTEAFF. The CDR3 bases are TGCAGCGTTAAACAGGGTATCATGCCAGACACTGAAGCTTTCTTT.

The chain's CDR3 is CASRLFSGNTIYF. The CDR3, as DNA: TGTGCCAGCAGGCTATTCTCTGGAAACACCATATATTTT. This rearrangement joins TRBV6-5 to TRBJ1-3, with no clear D. The CDR3 has 13 amino acids. V lost 6 bases and J 0 bases, leaving 6 bases between the germline ends. Germline CDR1 MNHEY, CDR2 SVGAGI.

V and J are TRBV3-1 (or the pseudogene TRBV3-2) and TRBJ2-7; maybe TRBD2 (7 bases). Trimming removed 5 bases from V and 3 bases from J, with 11 bases in between. CDR3 length: 13 amino acids. From germline, CDR1 is LGHDT and CDR2 YNNKEL (reference sequence). The CDR3 DNA reads TGTGCCAGCAGCAGGGGGGGCCTCTACGAGCAGTACTTC. This codes for CASSRGGLYEQYF.

V gene TRBV5-1 combines with J gene TRBJ1-2; D ambiguous. The CDR3 runs to 14 residues. Germline CDR1 and CDR2: SGHRS and YFSETQ. Trimming pared 4 bases from V and 3 bases from J, leaving 13 bases between. Here the CDR3 reads CASSRAQEDYGYTF. The CDR3 region has the DNA TGCGCCAGCAGCCGGGCCCAGGAGGACTATGGCTACACCTTC. Full variable domain (missing parts from reference TRBV5-1 and TRBJ1-2): KAGVTQTPRYLIKTRGQQVTLSCSPISGHRSVSWYQQTPGQGLQFLFEYFSETQRNKGNFPGRFSGRQFSNSRSEMNVSTLELGDSALYLCASSRAQEDYGYTFGSGTRLTVV.

The chain is built from TRBV18 and TRBJ1-4; 7 bases fit TRBD1. The ends lost 4 bases at V and 2 bases at J; junction bases unmatched: 1. Germline V gene data show CDR1 as KGHSH and CDR2 as LQKENI. CDR3 length: 14 amino acids. This CDR3 reads CASSQQGTNEKLFF. CDR3 nucleotide sequence: TGTGCCAGCTCACAACAGGGGACTAATGAAAAACTGTTTTTT.

The chain carries TRBV9 and TRBJ1-2, with D possibly being TRBD1 (5 bases). Trimming took off 3 bases at V and 3 bases at J, with 9 bases between the two ends. Germline CDR1 is SGDLS and CDR2 is YYNGEE. The CDR3 is 13 residues long. CDR3 DNA: TGTGCCAGCAGCGGCCGGGGGGACTATGGCTACACCTTC. This gives the protein CASSGRGDYGYTF.

The genes are TRBV4-1 and TRBJ1-6, with D perhaps TRBD1 (5 bases). Germline V gene sequence: CDR1 MGHRA, CDR2 YSYEKL. Trimming took 1 base from V and 3 from J, leaving 10 bases between them. This CDR3 has 16 residues. The CDR3 nucleotides are TGCGCCAGCAGCCAAGGCGACGGGGGCTATAATTCACCCCTCCACTTT. This translates into CASSQGDGGYNSPLHF.

V and J are TRBV12-1 and TRBJ1-6; whether TRBD1, the table's D call, matches the DNA was not checked. TRBV12-1 is a pseudogene locus. This CDR3 is 18 amino acids long. CDR3: CASSPLAGLPGDNSPLHF. The CDR3, as DNA: TGTGCCAGCAGCCCCCTGGCGGGTCTCCCAGGGGATAATTCACCCCTCCACTTT.

The rearrangement uses TRBV2 and TRBJ1-2; D uncertain. The germline V and J ends were trimmed by 2 bases and 8 bases, with 9 bases remaining between them. Germline V lookup: CDR1 SNHLY, CDR2 FYNNEI. The CDR3 contains 12 residues. This CDR3 is CASSERGYGYTF. The CDR3 nucleotides are TGTGCCAGCAGTGAACGAGGTTACGGCTACACCTTC.

This chain links TRBV2 with TRBJ1-5; D unresolved. This CDR3 region has 10 residues. Germline lookup yields CDR1 SNHLY and CDR2 FYNNEI. Trimming stripped 6 bases from V and 6 bases from J, with 3 bases between. The chain's CDR3 is CASRSQPQHF. CDR3 nucleotide sequence: TGTGCCAGCAGGAGTCAGCCCCAGCATTTT.

This chain's CDR3 is CATSRDVATGVVQYF. CDR3 DNA sequence: TGTGCCACCAGCAGAGATGTCGCGACAGGGGTGGTCCAGTACTTC. The V and J genes are TRBV15 and TRBJ2-5, with 8 bases fitting TRBD1. Looked up from germline, CDR1 is LNHNV and CDR2 is YYDKDF (reference sequence). This CDR3 has 15 amino acids. The V gene end was trimmed by 0 bases and the J gene end by 10 bases; junction bases not matched to a gene: 10.

This clone occurred a few times. The chain links TRBV20-1 to TRBJ2-5, with TRBD1 matching over 8 bases. The V and J ends lost 3 bases and 4 bases, in that order; junction bases with no gene match: 7. The V gene's germline CDR1 is DFQATT and CDR2 SNEGSKA (reference sequence). This CDR3 comprises 14 residues. For the CDR3, the DNA is TGCAGTGCTAGTGAGGACAGGGATTTAGAGACCCAGTACTTC. Its translation: CSASEDRDLETQYF.

This chain links TRBV5-1 with TRBJ1-2, with D possibly TRBD1 on 6 matching bases. Germline CDR1 and CDR2: SGHRS and YFSETQ. The CDR3 spans 14 residues. Trimming took 2 bases from V and 3 from J, leaving 11 bases between them. The CDR3 reads CASSLTTGDYGYTF. The CDR3 region has the DNA TGCGCCAGCAGCTTAACGACAGGAGACTATGGCTACACCTTC.